This T cell receptor (beta chain) stems from a study of blood T cell repertoires in COVID-19. Across the whole study: The samples span acute and convalescent COVID-19 from the United States, Italy and Spain. The analysed material was cDNA or gDNA that came from T cells, B-cell-depleted T cells, or PBMCs.

Authors' data handling: Amplified reference gene primers provided the basis for estimating nucleated cell counts. Profiling relied on immunoSEQ multiplex PCR, and the TCRdb table lists in-frame clones only, not all of them. That table is the source of V, J and clone size, and D and trimming were worked out from the DNA. Of approximately 100,000 clones listed, roughly 72% were seen once; the top ten hold around 6.3%. This CDR3 has 15 amino acids. V shed 5 bases and J shed 3 bases, with 14 bases lying between them. CDR1 and CDR2 from the germline V gene are SGDLS and YYNGEE. The receptor was derived from a man older than 75 with acute or convalescent COVID-19. J is TRBJ2-2 and V is TRBV9; D may be TRBD1 (6 bases). Material for sequencing was peripheral blood. DNA for the CDR3: TGTGCCAGCAGTTCTCAGGGGATCGACACCGGGGAGCTGTTTTTT. Its translation: CASSSQGIDTGELFF.